This T cell receptor beta chain comes out of a study of shared clonotypes between healthy human individuals. Germline CDR1 and CDR2: GTSNPN and SVGIG (reference sequence). The CDR3 has 14 residues. V lost 2 bases, J lost 2 bases, and 3 bases stayed unmatched. As handled by the study authors: ImmunoSEQ supplied junction-only sequences lacking quality scores, so filtering was different. The protocol was immunoSEQ multiplex PCR, while the TCRdb copy is restricted to in-frame clones and leaves out a portion. The V and J calls and clone size come from that table; D and trimming were worked out from the DNA. Here the sample spans roughly 500,000 clones, roughly 80% being singletons.

This receptor was taken from a middle-aged woman in good health. Some clones in this sample may be carry-over from other donors' samples. The sequenced material came from PBMCs. The rearrangement joins TRBV30 to TRBJ2-7, with 10 nucleotides matching TRBD2. The CDR3 spells CAWSKGLATYEQYF. In DNA form, the CDR3 reads TGTGCCTGGAGTAAGGGACTAGCGACCTACGAGCAGTACTTC.